This paragraph reports one T cell receptor (beta chain). Its binding antigen is unknown. There are no base qualities to consult, and no much larger clone falls within one base. This sample was taken from a study of ipilimumab plus nivolumab after autologous stem cell transplantation listed by TCRdb under 2021. For context, the study as a whole: The median number of doses received by trial patients was 4 to 6 for ipilimumab and roughly eight for nivolumab. Both primary refractory and relapsed disease were represented in the DLBCL cohort, where 18-month progression-free survival was 85.7% and 28.6%, respectively. The trial enrolled patients with high-risk diffuse large B cell lymphoma, mature T cell lymphoma, or multiple myeloma undergoing autologous transplant. The intent-to-treat population of the trial consisted of around 37 patients. What the research found in general, with its limitations: Combined checkpoint inhibition as post-transplant consolidation was concluded by the authors to appear tolerable. Per the authors, a biologic rationale for further study of the post-transplant checkpoint inhibition approach was offered by T cell receptor repertoire, regulatory T cell phenotype and gut microbiota profiles.

Libraries were made using the immunoSEQ multiplex PCR assay. Entries here come from immuneACCESS through TCRdb and include only in-frame sequences with V and J called. Some clones fail to appear in such tables; in the studies checked, an unresolved V gene covers under half of the shortfall, and the cause of the remainder is unknown. The sample yields more than 20,000 clones; 77% were counted once. The ten most abundant clones make up about 18% of the sample. The CDR3 spans 14 residues, from the cysteine through the phenylalanine. The kept DNA is CDR3 alone, 42 bases in frame from the first base. V is cut by 0 bases and J by 7 bases, and the space between the germline ends is 12 bases. CDR1 is given as LNHNV and CDR2 as YYDKDF, both from the germline V gene (reference sequence). Checkpoint therapy began 14 to 28 days after autologous transplant, with ipilimumab given at 1 mg/kg intravenously on day 1 of selected weeks. Nivolumab was given at 3 mg/kg intravenously on day 1 of weeks 1, 4, 7, 10, and every two weeks through week 26. This was a Phase Ib clinical trial that tested ipilimumab plus nivolumab, given as combined checkpoint inhibition, for consolidation following autologous stem cell transplantation.

The source material was PBMCs, sampled in a trial of ipilimumab plus nivolumab as post-transplant consolidation. The sequence was collected from a male donor with diffuse large B-cell lymphoma. Recombination linked TRBV15 to TRBJ1-2; too little of a D gene remains to name it. CDR3 loop: CATSRDPGVRGYTF. The base sequence is TGTGCCACCAGCAGAGATCCAGGAGTGCGTGGCTACACCTTC.